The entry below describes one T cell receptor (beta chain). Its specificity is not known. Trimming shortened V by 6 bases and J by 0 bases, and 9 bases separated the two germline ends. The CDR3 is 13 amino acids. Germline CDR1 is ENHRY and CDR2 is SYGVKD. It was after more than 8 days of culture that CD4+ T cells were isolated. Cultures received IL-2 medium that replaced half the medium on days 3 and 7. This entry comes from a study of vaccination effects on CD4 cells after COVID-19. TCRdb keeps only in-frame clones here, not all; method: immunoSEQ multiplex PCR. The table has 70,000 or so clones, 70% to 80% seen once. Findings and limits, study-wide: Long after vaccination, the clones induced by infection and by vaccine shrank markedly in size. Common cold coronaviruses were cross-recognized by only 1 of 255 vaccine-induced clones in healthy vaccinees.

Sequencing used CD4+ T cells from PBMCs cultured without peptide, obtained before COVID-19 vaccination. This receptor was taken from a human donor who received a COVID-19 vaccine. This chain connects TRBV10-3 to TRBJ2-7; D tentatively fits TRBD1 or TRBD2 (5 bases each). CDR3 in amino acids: CAISEGSSYEQYV. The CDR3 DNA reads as TGTGCCATCAGCGAGGGGAGCTCCTACGAGCAGTACGTC.